These T cell receptor beta chains were read from a single sample in a study of blood T cell repertoires in COVID-19. Libraries were prepared by immunoSEQ multiplex PCR; TCRdb keeps only in-frame clonotypes and omits some of them. The table has some 100,000 clones, approximately 83% seen once. The sequenced material came from PBMCs or T cells enriched from blood (not recorded which). These receptors were taken from a woman aged 50 to 60 who had recovered from COVID-19. The CDR3 runs from the conserved cysteine through the conserved F or W. Each record gives: J gene, D gene, V gene, CDR3 protein. A D gene is named only where the DNA matches it firmly.

J: TRBJ1-1
D: -
V: TRBV12-3/TRBV12-4
CDR3: CASSPGATEAFF

J: TRBJ1-1
D: TRBD1
V: TRBV7-6
CDR3: CASSPGQGETEAFF

J: TRBJ1-5
D: -
V: TRBV2
CDR3: CASRLQGQPQHF

J: TRBJ2-1
D: -
V: TRBV11-1
CDR3: CASSLGAGNEQFF

J: TRBJ2-1
D: TRBD2
V: TRBV15
CDR3: CATSGKRGKSYNEQFF

J: TRBJ1-4
D: -
V: TRBV5-1
CDR3: CASSLVGGATNEKLFF

J: TRBJ2-3
D: -
V: TRBV7-2
CDR3: CASSLDLAAYNTDTQYF

J: TRBJ2-2
D: -
V: TRBV15
CDR3: CATSRDLGGDTGELFF

J: TRBJ2-3
D: -
V: TRBV2
CDR3: CANSDNTDTQYF

J: TRBJ2-4
D: TRBD2
V: TRBV6-5
CDR3: CASTPTSGENIQYF

J: TRBJ1-1
D: -
V: TRBV11-2
CDR3: CASSRQRNTEAFF